This T cell receptor beta chain was sequenced in a study of T cell changes during pregnancy in multiple sclerosis (dated by TCRdb to about 2019). In terms of the full investigation: Changes in the T cell repertoire over the course of pregnancy were examined in this study in women with multiple sclerosis.

With respect to this clone: The specificity of this receptor is unknown. Base qualities are not at hand, and no much larger clone is one base apart.

Receptors were amplified or captured by the immunoSEQ multiplex PCR assay. TCRdb took this table from immuneACCESS and kept in-frame rearrangements with V and J called. Such tables lack part of the clones; where checked against another copy, unresolved V genes explain under half of the gap, and the rest is unexplained. Counted in this sample were around 69,000 clones; 92% of them appeared once. Of the sample, 2% to 2.5% falls within the top ten clones. Based on the germline V gene (reference sequence), the CDR1 and CDR2 sequences are DFQATT and SNEGSKA. Trimming costs V 7 bases and J 1 base, and their ends lie 4 bases apart. The CDR3 runs 10 residues from the cysteine to the phenylalanine. Of all the DNA, just the CDR3 is kept, 30 bases in frame from base 1.

The chain is encoded by TRBV20-1 joined to TRBJ1-1; the D gene lacks a confident call. This TCR came from a female donor with multiple sclerosis, enrolled in a pregnancy study. The sample in question was peripheral blood, obtained in the first trimester of pregnancy. The CDR3 protein is CSVKNTEAFF. The DNA is as follows: TGCAGTGTAAAGAACACTGAAGCTTTCTTT.